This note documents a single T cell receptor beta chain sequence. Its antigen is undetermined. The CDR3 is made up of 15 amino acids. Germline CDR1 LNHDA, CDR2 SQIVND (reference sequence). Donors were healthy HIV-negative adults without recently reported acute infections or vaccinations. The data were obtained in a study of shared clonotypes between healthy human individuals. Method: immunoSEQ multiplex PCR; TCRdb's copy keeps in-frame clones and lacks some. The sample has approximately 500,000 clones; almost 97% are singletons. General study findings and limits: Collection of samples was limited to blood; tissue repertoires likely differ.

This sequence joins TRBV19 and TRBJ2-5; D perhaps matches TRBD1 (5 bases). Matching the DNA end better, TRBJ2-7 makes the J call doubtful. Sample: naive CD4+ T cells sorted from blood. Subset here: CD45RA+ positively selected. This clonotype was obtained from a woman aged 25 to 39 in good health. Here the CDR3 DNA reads TGTGCCAGTAGTATAGAGCCAGGGCTTGCTGTCGAGCAGTACTTC. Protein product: CASSIEPGLAVEQYF.